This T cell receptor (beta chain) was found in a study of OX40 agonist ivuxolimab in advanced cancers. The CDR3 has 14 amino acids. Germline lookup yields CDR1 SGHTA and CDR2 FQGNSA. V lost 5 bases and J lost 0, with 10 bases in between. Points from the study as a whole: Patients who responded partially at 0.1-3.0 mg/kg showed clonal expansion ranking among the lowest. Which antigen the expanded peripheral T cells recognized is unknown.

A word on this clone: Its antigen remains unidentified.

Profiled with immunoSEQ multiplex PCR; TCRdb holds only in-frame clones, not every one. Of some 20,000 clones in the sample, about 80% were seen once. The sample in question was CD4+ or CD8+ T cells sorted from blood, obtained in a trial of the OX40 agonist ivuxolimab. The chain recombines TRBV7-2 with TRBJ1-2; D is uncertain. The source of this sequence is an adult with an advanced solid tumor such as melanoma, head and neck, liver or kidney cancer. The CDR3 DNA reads TGTGCCAGCAGCCTCTCAGGAGCTAACTATGGCTACACCTTC. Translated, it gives CASSLSGANYGYTF. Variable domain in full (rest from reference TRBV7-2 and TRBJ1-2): GAGVSQSPSNKVTEKGKDVELRCDPISGHTALYWYRQSLGQGLEFLIYFQGNSAPDKSGLPSDRFSAERTGGSVSTLTIQRTQQEDSAVYLCASSLSGANYGYTFGSGTRLTVV.